This passage covers 21 T cell receptor beta chains from one sample sequenced in a study of blood T cell repertoires in COVID-19. TCRdb keeps only in-frame clones here, not all; method: immunoSEQ multiplex PCR. The sample lists about 150,000 clones, less than 90% seen once, with less than 50% in the top ten. Sequencing used peripheral blood. The receptors were gathered from a human donor in a cohort sampled during active COVID-19.

The genes are TRBV7-7 and TRBJ2-7; 10 bases map to TRBD1. With 6 bases clipped from V and 3 bases from J, the junction kept 11 bases outside the gene matches. Per germline, CDR1 SSHAT and CDR2 FNYEAQ (reference sequence). The CDR3 consists of 16 residues. CDR3 nucleotide sequence: TGTGCCAGCAGTTACTCCGGGACAGGGGAGTGCTACGAGCAGTACTTC. Its protein is CASSYSGTGECYEQYF.

The V and J genes are TRBV12-3 or TRBV12-4 and TRBJ1-2; 7 nucleotides match TRBD1. The CDR3 runs to 13 residues. J was trimmed by 7 bases and V by 3 bases; bases with no gene match: 5. The CDR3 DNA reads as TGTGCCAGCAGTTTTGAGGGGGCGAGTGGCTACACCTTC. Translating gives CASSFEGASGYTF.

The chain recombines TRBV14 with TRBJ2-6; D might be TRBD1 (6 bases). CDR3 length: 19 residues. In germline, CDR1 is SGHDN, CDR2 FVKESK. Trimming took 3 bases from V and 0 from J, leaving 18 bases between them. CDR3 residues: CASSQLFRDISSGANVLTF. For the CDR3, the DNA is TGTGCCAGCAGCCAGTTATTCCGGGACATTAGCTCTGGGGCCAACGTCCTGACTTTC.

This chain links TRBV10-3 with TRBJ1-1; 10 positions match TRBD1. Germline V lookup: CDR1 ENHRY, CDR2 SYGVKD. Trimming removed 3 bases from V and 5 bases from J; junction bases left unmatched: 6. The CDR3 covers 15 residues. In nucleotides, the CDR3 is TGTGCCATCAGTGACCGGGACAGGGGTGCGACTGAAGCTTTCTTT. Its translation: CAISDRDRGATEAFF.

The chain uses TRBV30 and TRBJ2-1, with D possibly being TRBD1 (5 bases). In germline, CDR1 is GTSNPN, CDR2 SVGIG (reference sequence). V was clipped by 3 bases and J by 3 bases, with 15 bases between them. The CDR3 is 15 amino acids. CDR3 coding DNA: TGTGCCTGGAGGAAGGGGCGGTCCTTCTACAATGAGCAGTTCTTC. Translating it yields CAWRKGRSFYNEQFF.

The chain combines TRBV10-2 with TRBJ2-1, with D possibly matching TRBD2 (5 bases). Per the germline V gene, CDR1 is WSHSY and CDR2 is SAAADI. The ends were cut back, 3 bases at V and 3 bases at J, with 12 bases in the middle. The CDR3 sequence is 15 residues long. DNA of the CDR3: TGCGCCAGCAGTGACCACCAGCGGATCTACAATGAGCAGTTCTTC. This translates into CASSDHQRIYNEQFF.

The chain is built from TRBV2 and TRBJ2-7, with TRBD1 matching over 8 bases. This CDR3 is 12 amino acids long. Per germline, CDR1 SNHLY and CDR2 FYNNEI. V dropped 8 bases and J dropped 2; count of bases not matched to a gene: 2. In DNA form, the CDR3 reads TGTGCCAGCGGACAGGGAACCTACGAGCAGTACTTC. It specifies CASGQGTYEQYF.

The gene calls are TRBV4-3 and TRBJ1-2; D gene ambiguous. The CDR3 consists of 15 residues. Germline V gene lookup returns CDR1 LGHNA and CDR2 YSLEER. V was pared by 0 bases and J by 4 bases, with 12 bases between. DNA for the CDR3: TGCGCCAGCAGCCAAGATTACGCCGGAGGCTATGGCTACACCTTC. It encodes CASSQDYAGGYGYTF.

The chain has TRBV7-2 and TRBJ1-6; D possibly corresponds to TRBD1 (6 bases). V was clipped by 4 bases and J by 1 base, with 11 bases between them. The CDR3 covers 16 residues. Looked up from germline, CDR1 is SGHTA and CDR2 is FQGNSA. This CDR3 is CASSSGRGSYNSPLHF. Here the CDR3 DNA reads TGTGCCAGCAGCTCCGGGAGGGGGTCCTATAATTCACCCCTCCACTTT. The full variable domain, with the rest looked up from reference TRBV7-2 and TRBJ1-6, is GAGVSQSPSNKVTEKGKDVELRCDPISGHTALYWYRQSLGQGLEFLIYFQGNSAPDKSGLPSDRFSAERTGGSVSTLTIQRTQQEDSAVYLCASSSGRGSYNSPLHFGNGTRLTVT.

This clone was seen only once. The chain is built from TRBV5-4 and TRBJ1-2, with D possibly being TRBD1 (6 bases). This CDR3 contains 13 residues. The V gene's germline CDR1 is SGHNT and CDR2 YYREEE (reference sequence). V lost 4 bases and J lost 1, with 8 bases in between. CDR3 sequence reads: CASSPDSNYGYTF. The DNA of the CDR3 is TGTGCCAGCAGCCCGGACAGTAACTATGGCTACACCTTC.

This chain uses TRBV28 with TRBJ1-2; D is possibly TRBD1 (5 bases). Germline CDR1 MDHEN, CDR2 SYDVKM. This CDR3 region has 12 residues. The ends were cut back, 8 bases at V and 5 bases at J, with 12 bases in the middle. The CDR3 is CASGRVGYGYTF. As DNA, the CDR3 is TGTGCCAGCGGCAGGGTGGGGTATGGCTACACCTTC.

This sequence joins TRBV18 and TRBJ2-4; the match to TRBD1 covers 7 bases. CDR3 size: 14 residues. The ends lost 0 bases at V and 7 bases at J; junction bases unmatched: 3. CDR1 KGHSH and CDR2 LQKENI come from the germline V gene. CDR3 amino acids: CASSPPTGWNIQYF. CDR3 nucleotides: TGTGCCAGCTCACCACCGACAGGGTGGAACATTCAGTACTTC.

This clone was seen only a few times. The J gene is TRBJ1-1, the V gene TRBV14, with D unclear. Looked up from germline, CDR1 is SGHDN and CDR2 is FVKESK. The CDR3 is 12 amino acids. V shed 2 bases and J shed 5 bases, with 6 bases lying between them. The CDR3 reads CASSQRRTEAFF. The CDR3, as DNA: TGTGCCAGCAGCCAACGCCGGACTGAAGCTTTCTTT.

This clone was counted only a few times. The J gene is TRBJ1-3, the V gene TRBV9; D possibly corresponds to TRBD1 (6 bases). The CDR3 runs 15 residues. V shed 0 bases and J shed 1 base, with 8 bases lying between them. CDR1 SGDLS and CDR2 YYNGEE come from the germline V gene. CDR3 in amino acids: CASSVDRVSGNTIYF. The DNA of the CDR3 is TGTGCCAGCAGCGTAGACAGGGTATCTGGAAACACCATATATTTT.

A few counts support this clone. V gene TRBV6-5 combines with J gene TRBJ2-2; no clear D gene. From germline, CDR1 is MNHEY and CDR2 SVGAGI. The CDR3 loop spans 14 amino acids. The V and J ends lost 7 bases and 1 base respectively, with 10 bases between them. The CDR3: CASKMQVNTGELFF. For the CDR3, the DNA is TGTGCCAGCAAAATGCAGGTGAACACCGGGGAGCTGTTTTTT.

This chain uses TRBV2 with TRBJ2-5; 15 bases align to TRBD2. Germline V lookup: CDR1 SNHLY, CDR2 FYNNEI. The CDR3 sequence is 16 residues long. Trimming removed 9 bases from V and 4 bases from J; junction bases left unmatched: 9. The CDR3 here is CASSGLAGGMGETQYF. The CDR3, as DNA: TGTGCCAGTTCGGGACTAGCGGGGGGCATGGGAGAGACCCAGTACTTC.

This clone was counted ten times or more. The chain is built from TRBV5-4 and TRBJ1-2; D gene unclear. The germline V gene has CDR1 SGHNT and CDR2 YYREEE (reference sequence). CDR3 size: 12 residues. Trimming cost V 1 base and J 13 bases, with 14 bases left between them. The CDR3 is CASSLREGFSTF. As DNA, the CDR3 is TGTGCCAGCAGCTTGAGAGAGGGATTCTCCACCTTC.

This chain joins TRBV21-1 and TRBJ2-2; no DNA check was done on the table's D call, TRBD1. TRBV21-1 is termed a pseudogene. The CDR3 runs 16 residues. DNA for the CDR3: TGTGCCAGCAGCAAAGGGGGGCAGGGGTTAGCCGGGGAGCTGTTTTTT. Protein: CASSKGGQGLAGELFF.

The chain combines TRBV10-1 with TRBJ2-5; TRBD2 aligns across 9 bases. The CDR3 has 17 residues. Germline CDR1 and CDR2: WNHNN and SYGVQD (reference sequence). J gave up 4 bases and V 2 bases, and 11 bases lay outside the gene matches. DNA of the CDR3: TGCGCCAGCAGTGAGCCCAGCGGGGGGCGACGCGGAGAGACCCAGTACTTC. Amino acids: CASSEPSGGRRGETQYF.

DNA of the CDR3: TGCAGCGTTGACCCCTCCGGGACAGGGGGCGATGGCTACACCTTC. It codes for CSVDPSGTGGDGYTF. The V gene is TRBV29-1, the J gene TRBJ1-2, with 12 positions matching TRBD1. The V gene end was trimmed by 3 bases and the J gene end by 6 bases; junction bases not matched to a gene: 8. The CDR3 spans 15 residues. Per germline, CDR1 SQVTM and CDR2 ANQGSEA.

J is TRBJ2-7 and V is TRBV11-1; D is perhaps TRBD2 (6 bases). CDR1 is SGHAT and CDR2 is FQDESV in the germline V gene (reference sequence). V was shortened by 3 bases and J by 6 bases, with 15 bases between the two germline ends. The CDR3 runs to 14 residues. The CDR3 protein is CASSFAGTPREQYF. The CDR3 coding sequence is TGTGCCAGCAGCTTCGCGGGGACCCCACGCGAGCAGTACTTC.